The 3 T cell receptor beta chains below come from one sample, sequenced in a study of Ad26.COV2.S vaccination and SARS-CoV-2 variants (dated by TCRdb to the early 2020s). The label giving this sample's treatment or condition can be read as: around 19 received Ad26.COV2.S at low or high dose, single or two shots; about 5 received placebo; per-sample allocation not given. For vaccine and placebo recipients, the sequenced repertoires came from samples collected on day 63 after the first injection. Libraries were built with the immunoSEQ multiplex PCR assay. TCRdb took this table from immuneACCESS and kept in-frame rearrangements with V and J called. Such tables lack part of the clones; where checked against another copy, unresolved V genes explain under half of the gap, and the rest is unexplained. Across this sample there are hundreds of thousands of clones, with roughly 91% seen only once. In total, the top ten clones hold around 5.3% of the sample.

Material: peripheral blood, obtained in a trial of Ad26.COV2.S vaccine versus placebo. All receptors derive from a person between 18 and 65 years old who received the Ad26.COV2.S COVID-19 vaccine or a placebo.

The chain links TRBV2 to TRBJ1-2; 8 bases are shared with TRBD1. Germline CDR1 and CDR2: SNHLY and FYNNEI. The V segment lost 5 bases and the J segment 2 bases; nucleotides outside the gene matches: 7. The CDR3 loop spans 15 amino acids. CDR3 residues: CASSSGTGSNYGYTF. DNA for the CDR3: TGTGCCAGCAGTTCAGGGACAGGATCAAACTATGGCTACACCTTC.

V gene TRBV10-2 combines with J gene TRBJ2-7; D may be TRBD1 or TRBD2 (5 bases each). The CDR3 length is 16 residues. The V gene lost 0 bases and the J gene lost 3 bases, with 15 bases spanning the gap. Germline values: CDR1 WSHSY, CDR2 SAAADI. This CDR3 reads CASSESGGQLDYEQYF. CDR3 in DNA: TGCGCCAGCAGTGAGTCTGGAGGACAACTTGACTACGAGCAGTACTTC.

The rearrangement links TRBV10-2 to TRBJ1-1, with D hard to call. Germline lookup yields CDR1 WSHSY and CDR2 SAAADI. The CDR3 length is 13 residues. The V gene lost 8 bases and the J gene lost 0 bases, with 10 bases spanning the gap. The CDR3 DNA is TGCGCCAGCGAGGACGGGATGAACACTGAAGCTTTCTTT. Amino acid sequence: CASEDGMNTEAFF.